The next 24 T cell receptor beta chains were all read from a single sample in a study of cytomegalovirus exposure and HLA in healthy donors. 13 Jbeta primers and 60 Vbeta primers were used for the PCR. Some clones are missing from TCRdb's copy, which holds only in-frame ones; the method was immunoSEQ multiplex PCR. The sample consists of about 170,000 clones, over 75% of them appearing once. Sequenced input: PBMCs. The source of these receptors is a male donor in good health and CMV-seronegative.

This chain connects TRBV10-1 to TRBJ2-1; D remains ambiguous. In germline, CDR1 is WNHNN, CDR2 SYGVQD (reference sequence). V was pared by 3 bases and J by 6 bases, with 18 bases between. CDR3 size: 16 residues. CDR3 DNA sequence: TGCGCCAGCAGTGACCCGACAAGCTCTCTCCCCAATGAGCAGTTCTTC. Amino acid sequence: CASSDPTSSLPNEQFF.

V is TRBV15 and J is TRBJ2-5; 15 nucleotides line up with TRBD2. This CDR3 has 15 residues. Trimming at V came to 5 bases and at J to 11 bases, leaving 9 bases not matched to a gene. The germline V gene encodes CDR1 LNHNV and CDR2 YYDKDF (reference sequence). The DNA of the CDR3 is TGTGCCACCAGCGGCGGACTAGCGGGGGGGCAGTGGCAGTACTTC. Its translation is CATSGGLAGGQWQYF.

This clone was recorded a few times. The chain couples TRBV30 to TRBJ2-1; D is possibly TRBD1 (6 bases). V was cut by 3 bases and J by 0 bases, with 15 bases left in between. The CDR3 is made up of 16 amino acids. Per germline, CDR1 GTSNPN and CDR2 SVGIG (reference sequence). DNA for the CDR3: TGTGCCTGGAGGGGGACCACAGGGAGCTCCTACAATGAGCAGTTCTTC. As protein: CAWRGTTGSSYNEQFF.

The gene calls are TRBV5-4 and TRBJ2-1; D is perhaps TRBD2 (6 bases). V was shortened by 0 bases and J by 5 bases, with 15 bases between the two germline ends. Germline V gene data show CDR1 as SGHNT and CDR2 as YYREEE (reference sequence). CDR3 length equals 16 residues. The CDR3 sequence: CASSLDPRGGNNEQFF. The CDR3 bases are TGTGCCAGCAGCTTGGATCCTCGGGGAGGTAACAATGAGCAGTTCTTC.

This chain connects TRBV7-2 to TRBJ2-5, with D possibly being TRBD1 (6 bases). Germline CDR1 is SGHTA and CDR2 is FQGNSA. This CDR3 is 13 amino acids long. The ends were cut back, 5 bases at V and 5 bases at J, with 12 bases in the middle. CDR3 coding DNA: TGTGCCAGCAGCCCCCCAGGGGCGGAGACCCAGTACTTC. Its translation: CASSPPGAETQYF.

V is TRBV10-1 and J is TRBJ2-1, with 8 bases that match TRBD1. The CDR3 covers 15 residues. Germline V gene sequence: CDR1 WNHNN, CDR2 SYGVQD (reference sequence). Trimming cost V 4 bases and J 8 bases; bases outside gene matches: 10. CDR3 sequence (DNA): TGCGCCAGCAGTGCTGACAGGGGCTACTCGGATGAGCAGTTCTTC. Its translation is CASSADRGYSDEQFF.

CDR3 nucleotides: TGTGCCAGCAGCGACGGACAGATGCGGACAGATACGCAGTATTTT. Protein product: CASSDGQMRTDTQYF. The rearrangement uses TRBV11-3 and TRBJ2-3, with a weak D call TRBD1 (6 bases). Germline values: CDR1 SGHNT, CDR2 YENEEA. CDR3 size: 15 residues. The V and J ends lost 5 bases and 3 bases respectively, with 15 bases between them.

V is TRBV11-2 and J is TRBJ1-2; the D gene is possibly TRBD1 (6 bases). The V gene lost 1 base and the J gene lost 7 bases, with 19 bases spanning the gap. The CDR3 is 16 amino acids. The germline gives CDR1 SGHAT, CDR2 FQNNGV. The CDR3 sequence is CASSLGGQSRHGGYTF. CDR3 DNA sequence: TGTGCCAGCAGCTTAGGAGGACAGTCGAGACATGGTGGCTACACCTTC. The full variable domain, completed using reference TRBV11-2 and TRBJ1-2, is EAGVAQSPRYKIIEKRQSVAFWCNPISGHATLYWYQQILGQGPKLLIQFQNNGVVDDSQLPKDRFSAERLKGVDSTLKIQPAKLEDSAVYLCASSLGGQSRHGGYTFGSGTRLTVV.

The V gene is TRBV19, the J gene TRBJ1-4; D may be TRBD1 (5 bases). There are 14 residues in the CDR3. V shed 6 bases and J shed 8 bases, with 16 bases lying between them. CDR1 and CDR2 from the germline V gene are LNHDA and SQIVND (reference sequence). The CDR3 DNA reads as TGTGCCAGTAGATCGCCGGGACTAGACGAAAAACTGTTTTTT. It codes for CASRSPGLDEKLFF.

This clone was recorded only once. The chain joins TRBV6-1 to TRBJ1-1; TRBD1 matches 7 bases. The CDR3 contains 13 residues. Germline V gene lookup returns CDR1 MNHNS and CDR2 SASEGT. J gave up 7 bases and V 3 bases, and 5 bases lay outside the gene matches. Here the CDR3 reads CASSDYRGGEAFF. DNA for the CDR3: TGTGCCAGCAGTGACTACAGGGGAGGTGAAGCTTTCTTT.

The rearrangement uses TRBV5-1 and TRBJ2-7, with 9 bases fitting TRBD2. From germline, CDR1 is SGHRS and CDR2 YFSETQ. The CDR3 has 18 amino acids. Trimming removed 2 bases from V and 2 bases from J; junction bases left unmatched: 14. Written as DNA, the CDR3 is TGCGCCAGCAGCTTAACCCCGGACGAGGCTAGCGGGGCCTACGAGCAGTACTTC. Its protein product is CASSLTPDEASGAYEQYF.

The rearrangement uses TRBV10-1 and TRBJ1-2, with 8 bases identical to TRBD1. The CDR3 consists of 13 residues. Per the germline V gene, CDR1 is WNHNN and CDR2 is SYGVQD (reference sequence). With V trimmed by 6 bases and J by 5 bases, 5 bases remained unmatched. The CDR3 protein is CASSPGQEYGYTF. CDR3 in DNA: TGCGCCAGCAGCCCGGGACAGGAGTATGGCTACACCTTC.

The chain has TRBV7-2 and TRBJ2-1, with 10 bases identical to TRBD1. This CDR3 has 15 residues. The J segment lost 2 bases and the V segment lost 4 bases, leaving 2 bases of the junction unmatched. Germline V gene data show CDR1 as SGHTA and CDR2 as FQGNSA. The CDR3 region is CASSSGQGAYNEQFF. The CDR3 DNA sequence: TGTGCCAGCAGCTCCGGACAGGGGGCCTACAATGAGCAGTTCTTC.

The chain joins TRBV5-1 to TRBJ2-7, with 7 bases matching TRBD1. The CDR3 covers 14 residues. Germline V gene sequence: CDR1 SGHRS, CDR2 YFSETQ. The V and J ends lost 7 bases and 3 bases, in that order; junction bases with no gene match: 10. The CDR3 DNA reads TGCGCCAGCGCGAAATTAGACAGGGTCTACGAGCAGTACTTC. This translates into CASAKLDRVYEQYF.

DNA for the CDR3: TGTGCCAGTAGTATGCGGGGGACGGGACAAGAGACCCAGTACTTC. As protein: CASSMRGTGQETQYF. The genes are TRBV19 and TRBJ2-5, with 7 bases that match TRBD2. Germline trimming cut 3 bases from V and 2 bases from J; bases unmatched to any gene: 6. CDR3 length equals 15 residues. Per germline, CDR1 LNHDA and CDR2 SQIVND (reference sequence).

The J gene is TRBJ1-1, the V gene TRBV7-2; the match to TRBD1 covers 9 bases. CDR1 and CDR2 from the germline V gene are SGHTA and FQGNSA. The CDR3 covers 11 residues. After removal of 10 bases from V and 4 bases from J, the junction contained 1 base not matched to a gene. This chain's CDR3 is CATTGGTEAFF. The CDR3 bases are TGTGCCACGACAGGGGGCACTGAAGCTTTCTTT.

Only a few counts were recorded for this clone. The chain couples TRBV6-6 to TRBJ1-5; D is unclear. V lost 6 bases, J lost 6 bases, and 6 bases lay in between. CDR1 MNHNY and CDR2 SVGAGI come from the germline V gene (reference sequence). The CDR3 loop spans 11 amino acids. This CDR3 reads CASRAGQPQHF. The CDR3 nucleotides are TGTGCCAGCAGAGCAGGTCAGCCCCAGCATTTT.

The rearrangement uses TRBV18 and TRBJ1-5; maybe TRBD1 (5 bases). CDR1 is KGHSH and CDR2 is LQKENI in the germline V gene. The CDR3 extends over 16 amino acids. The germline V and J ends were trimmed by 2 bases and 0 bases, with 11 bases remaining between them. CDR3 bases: TGTGCCAGCTCACCATCGGGGGAAGCTAGCAATCAGCCCCAGCATTTT. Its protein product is CASSPSGEASNQPQHF.

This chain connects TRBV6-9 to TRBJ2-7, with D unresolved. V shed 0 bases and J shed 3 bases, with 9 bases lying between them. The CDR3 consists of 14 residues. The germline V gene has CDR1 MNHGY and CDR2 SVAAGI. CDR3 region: CASSYSAGYYEQYF. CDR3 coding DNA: TGTGCCAGCAGTTATTCGGCAGGATACTACGAGCAGTACTTC.

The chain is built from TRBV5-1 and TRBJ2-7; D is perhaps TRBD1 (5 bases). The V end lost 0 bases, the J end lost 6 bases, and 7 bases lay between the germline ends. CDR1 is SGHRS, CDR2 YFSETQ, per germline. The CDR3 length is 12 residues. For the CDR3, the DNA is TGCGCCAGCAGCTTGGGTGGGGCCGAGCAGTACTTC. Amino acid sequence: CASSLGGAEQYF.

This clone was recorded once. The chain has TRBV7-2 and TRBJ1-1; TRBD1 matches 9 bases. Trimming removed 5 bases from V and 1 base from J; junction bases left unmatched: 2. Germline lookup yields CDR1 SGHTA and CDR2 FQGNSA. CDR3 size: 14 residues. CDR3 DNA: TGTGCCAGCAGCCAGGACAGGGGGAACACTGAAGCTTTCTTT. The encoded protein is CASSQDRGNTEAFF.

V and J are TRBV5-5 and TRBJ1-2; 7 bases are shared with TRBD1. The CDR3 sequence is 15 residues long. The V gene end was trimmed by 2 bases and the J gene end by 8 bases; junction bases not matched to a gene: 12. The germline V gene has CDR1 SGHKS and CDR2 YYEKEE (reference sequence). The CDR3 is CASSFPGQELGGYTF. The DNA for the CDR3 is TGTGCCAGCAGCTTCCCCGGACAGGAATTGGGCGGCTACACCTTC.

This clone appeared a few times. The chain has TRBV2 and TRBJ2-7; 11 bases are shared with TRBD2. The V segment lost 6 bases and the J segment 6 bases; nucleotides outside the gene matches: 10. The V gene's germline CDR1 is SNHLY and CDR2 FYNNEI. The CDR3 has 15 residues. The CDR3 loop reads CASSDYSGGAGEQYF. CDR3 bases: TGTGCCAGCAGCGATTATAGCGGGGGGGCCGGCGAGCAGTACTTC.

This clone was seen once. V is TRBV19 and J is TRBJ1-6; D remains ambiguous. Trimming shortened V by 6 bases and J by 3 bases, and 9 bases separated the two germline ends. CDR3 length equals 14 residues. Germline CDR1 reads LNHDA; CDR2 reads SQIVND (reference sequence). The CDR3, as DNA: TGTGCCAGTAGCGGACGGGGCTATAATTCACCCCTCCACTTT. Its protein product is CASSGRGYNSPLHF.